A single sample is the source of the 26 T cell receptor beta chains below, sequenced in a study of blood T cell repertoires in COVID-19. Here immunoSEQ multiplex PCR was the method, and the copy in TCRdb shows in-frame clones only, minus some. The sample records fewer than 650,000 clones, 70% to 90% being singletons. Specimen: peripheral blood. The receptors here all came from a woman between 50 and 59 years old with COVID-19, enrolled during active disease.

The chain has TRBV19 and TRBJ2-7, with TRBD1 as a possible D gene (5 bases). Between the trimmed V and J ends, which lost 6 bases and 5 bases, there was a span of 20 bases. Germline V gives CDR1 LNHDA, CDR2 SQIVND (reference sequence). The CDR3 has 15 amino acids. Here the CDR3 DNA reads TGTGCCAGTAGAGGGGCCGGGCAGCCCGACGACGAGCAGTACTTC. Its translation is CASRGAGQPDDEQYF.

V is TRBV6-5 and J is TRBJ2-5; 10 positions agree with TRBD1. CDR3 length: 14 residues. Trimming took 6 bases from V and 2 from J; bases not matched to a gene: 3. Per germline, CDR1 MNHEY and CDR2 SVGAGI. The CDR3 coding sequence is TGTGCCAGCAGCTGGACAGGGGGGCAAGAGACCCAGTACTTC. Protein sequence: CASSWTGGQETQYF.

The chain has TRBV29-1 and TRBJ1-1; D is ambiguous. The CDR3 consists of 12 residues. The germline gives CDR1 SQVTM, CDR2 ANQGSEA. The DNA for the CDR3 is TGCACCGAGCCTTCGATGAACACTGAAGCTTTCTTT. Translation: CTEPSMNTEAFF.

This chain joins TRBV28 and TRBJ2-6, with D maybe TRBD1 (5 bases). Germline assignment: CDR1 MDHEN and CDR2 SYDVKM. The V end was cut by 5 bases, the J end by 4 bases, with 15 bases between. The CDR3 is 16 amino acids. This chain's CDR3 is CASSPTALGGANVLTF. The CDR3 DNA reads TGTGCCAGCAGTCCGACAGCGCTTGGGGGGGCCAACGTCCTGACTTTC.

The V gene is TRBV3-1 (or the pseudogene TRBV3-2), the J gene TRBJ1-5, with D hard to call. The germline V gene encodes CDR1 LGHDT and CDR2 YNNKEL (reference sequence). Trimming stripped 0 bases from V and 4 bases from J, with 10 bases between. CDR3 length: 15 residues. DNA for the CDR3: TGTGCCAGCAGCCAAGATTATACGGGGAATCAGCCCCAGCATTTT. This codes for CASSQDYTGNQPQHF.

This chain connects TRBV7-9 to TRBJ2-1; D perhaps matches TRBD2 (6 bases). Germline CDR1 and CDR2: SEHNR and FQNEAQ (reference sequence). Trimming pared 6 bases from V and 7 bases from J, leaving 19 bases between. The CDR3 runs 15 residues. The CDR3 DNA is TGTGCCAGCAGAGGTACCGACGGGAGTGGGAATGAGCAGTTCTTC. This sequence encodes CASRGTDGSGNEQFF.

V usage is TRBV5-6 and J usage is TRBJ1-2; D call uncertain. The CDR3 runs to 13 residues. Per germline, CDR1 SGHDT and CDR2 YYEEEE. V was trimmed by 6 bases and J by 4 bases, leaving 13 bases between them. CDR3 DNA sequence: TGTGCCAGCAACCTGGTGCCTAGCTATGGCTACACCTTC. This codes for CASNLVPSYGYTF.

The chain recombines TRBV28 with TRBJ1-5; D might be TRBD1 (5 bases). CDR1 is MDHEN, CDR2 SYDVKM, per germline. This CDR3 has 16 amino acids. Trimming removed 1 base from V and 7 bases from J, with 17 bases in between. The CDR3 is CASSLLAGTGRQPQHF. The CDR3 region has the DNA TGTGCCAGCAGTTTATTAGCGGGGACCGGCCGACAGCCCCAGCATTTT.

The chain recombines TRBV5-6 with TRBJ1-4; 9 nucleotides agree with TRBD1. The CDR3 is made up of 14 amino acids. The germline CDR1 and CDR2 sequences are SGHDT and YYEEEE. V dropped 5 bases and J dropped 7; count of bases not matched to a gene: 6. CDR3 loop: CASSYGTGSEKLFF. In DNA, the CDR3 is TGTGCCAGCAGTTACGGGACAGGGAGTGAAAAACTGTTTTTT.

This CDR3 is CASSLGTSWGADTQYF. The CDR3 DNA reads TGCGCCAGCAGCTTGGGGACTAGCTGGGGGGCAGATACGCAGTATTTT. V gene TRBV5-1 combines with J gene TRBJ2-3, with 8 bases lining up with TRBD2. CDR1 and CDR2 from the germline V gene are SGHRS and YFSETQ. This CDR3 spans 16 amino acids. With 0 bases clipped from V and 4 bases from J, the junction kept 7 bases outside the gene matches.

The CDR3 DNA sequence: TGCGCCAGCAGCTTAGGGGGGGCCGGGCAGATTCAGTACTTC. Its translation: CASSLGGAGQIQYF. The chain employs TRBV5-1 and TRBJ2-4, with D perhaps matching TRBD2 (7 bases). The CDR3 consists of 14 residues. Between the trimmed V and J ends, which lost 2 bases and 10 bases, there was a span of 16 bases. CDR1 is SGHRS and CDR2 is YFSETQ in the germline V gene.

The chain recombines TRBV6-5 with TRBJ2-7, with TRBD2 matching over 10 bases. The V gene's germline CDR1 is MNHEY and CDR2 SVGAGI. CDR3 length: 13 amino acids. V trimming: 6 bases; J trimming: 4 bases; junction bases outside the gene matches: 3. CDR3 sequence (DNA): TGTGCCAGCAGACCTAGCGGGGGATACGAGCAGTACTTC. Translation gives CASRPSGGYEQYF.

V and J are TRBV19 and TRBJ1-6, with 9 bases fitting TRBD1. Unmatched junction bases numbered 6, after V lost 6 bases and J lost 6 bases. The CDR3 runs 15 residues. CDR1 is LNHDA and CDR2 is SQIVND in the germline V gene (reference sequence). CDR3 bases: TGTGCCAGTAGCATGGGGGACAGGGCTAATTCACCCCTCCACTTT. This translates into CASSMGDRANSPLHF.

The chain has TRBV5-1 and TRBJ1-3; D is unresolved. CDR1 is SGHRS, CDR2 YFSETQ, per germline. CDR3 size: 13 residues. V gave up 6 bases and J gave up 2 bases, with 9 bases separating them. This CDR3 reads CASMGVPGNTIYF. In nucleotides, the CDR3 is TGCGCCAGCATGGGAGTACCTGGAAACACCATATATTTT.

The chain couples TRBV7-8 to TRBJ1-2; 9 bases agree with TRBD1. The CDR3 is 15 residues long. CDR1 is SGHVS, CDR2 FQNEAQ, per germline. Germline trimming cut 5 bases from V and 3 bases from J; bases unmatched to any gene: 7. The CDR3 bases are TGTGCCAGCAGCGCCGGGACAGGGAATGACTATGGCTACACCTTC. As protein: CASSAGTGNDYGYTF.

CDR3 residues: CASSLEGGTSLGNTQYF. CDR3 DNA: TGTGCCAGCAGCTTAGAGGGGGGGACTAGTTTGGGTAATACGCAGTATTTT. The rearrangement links TRBV7-6 to TRBJ2-3; 8 nucleotides match TRBD2. Per germline, CDR1 SGHVS and CDR2 FNYEAQ. This CDR3 is built from 17 residues. V trimming: 1 base; J trimming: 7 bases; junction bases outside the gene matches: 13.

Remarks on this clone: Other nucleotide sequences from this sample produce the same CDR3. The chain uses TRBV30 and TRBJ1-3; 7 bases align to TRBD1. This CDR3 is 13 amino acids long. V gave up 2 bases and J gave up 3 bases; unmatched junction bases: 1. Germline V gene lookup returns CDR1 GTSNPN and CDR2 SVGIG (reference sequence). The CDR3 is CAWSRDSGNTIYF. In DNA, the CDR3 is TGTGCCTGGAGTCGGGACAGTGGAAACACCATATATTTT. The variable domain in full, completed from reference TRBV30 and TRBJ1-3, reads SQTIHQWPATLVQPVGSPLSLECTVEGTSNPNLYWYRQAAGRGLQLLFYSVGIGQISSEVPQNLSASRPQDRQFILSSKKLLLSDSGFYLCAWSRDSGNTIYFGEGSWLTVV.

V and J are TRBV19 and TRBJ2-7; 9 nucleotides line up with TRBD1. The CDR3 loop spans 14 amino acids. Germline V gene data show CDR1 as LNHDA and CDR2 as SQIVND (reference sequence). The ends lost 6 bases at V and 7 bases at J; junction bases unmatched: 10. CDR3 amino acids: CASSAGTGMVEQYF. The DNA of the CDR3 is TGTGCCAGTAGCGCCGGGACAGGGATGGTGGAGCAGTACTTC. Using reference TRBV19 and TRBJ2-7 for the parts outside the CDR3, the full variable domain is DGGITQSPKYLFRKEGQNVTLSCEQNLNHDAMYWYRQDPGQGLRLIYYSQIVNDFQKGDIAEGYSVSREKKESFPLTVTSAQKNPTAFYLCASSAGTGMVEQYFGPGTRLTVT.

The CDR3 loop reads CASRVRPQGHNEQFF. The CDR3 DNA reads TGTGCCAGTCGGGTGCGACCCCAGGGTCACAATGAGCAGTTCTTC. V gene TRBV19 combines with J gene TRBJ2-1; D is perhaps TRBD1 (5 bases). Germline loops: CDR1 LNHDA, CDR2 SQIVND (reference sequence). The CDR3 has 15 amino acids. V was cut by 8 bases and J by 5 bases, with 19 bases left in between.

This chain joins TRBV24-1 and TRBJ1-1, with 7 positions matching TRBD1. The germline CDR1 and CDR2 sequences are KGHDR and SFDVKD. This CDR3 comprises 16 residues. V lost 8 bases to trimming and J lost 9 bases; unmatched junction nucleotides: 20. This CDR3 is CATTPGGETGTVQAFF. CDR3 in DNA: TGTGCCACCACCCCTGGGGGAGAAACAGGGACAGTCCAAGCTTTCTTT.

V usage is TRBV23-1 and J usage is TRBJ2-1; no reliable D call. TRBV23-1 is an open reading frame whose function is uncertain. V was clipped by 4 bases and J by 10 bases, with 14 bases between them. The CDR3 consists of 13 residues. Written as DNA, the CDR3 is TGCGCCAGCAGTCCGCGCGGTCCCCTCGAGCAGTTCTTC. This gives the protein CASSPRGPLEQFF.

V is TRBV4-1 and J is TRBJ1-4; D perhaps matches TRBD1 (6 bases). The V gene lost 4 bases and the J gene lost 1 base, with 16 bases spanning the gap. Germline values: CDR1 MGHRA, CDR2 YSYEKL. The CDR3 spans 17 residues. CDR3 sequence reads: CASSPQWGGLTNEKLFF. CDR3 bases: TGCGCCAGCAGCCCCCAGTGGGGGGGCTTAACTAATGAAAAACTGTTTTTT.

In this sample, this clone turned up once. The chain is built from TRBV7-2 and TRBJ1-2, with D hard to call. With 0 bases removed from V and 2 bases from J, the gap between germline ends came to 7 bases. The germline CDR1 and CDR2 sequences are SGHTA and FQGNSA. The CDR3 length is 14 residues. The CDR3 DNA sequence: TGTGCCAGCAGCTTAGCCTCCGGGAACTATGGCTACACCTTC. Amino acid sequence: CASSLASGNYGYTF.

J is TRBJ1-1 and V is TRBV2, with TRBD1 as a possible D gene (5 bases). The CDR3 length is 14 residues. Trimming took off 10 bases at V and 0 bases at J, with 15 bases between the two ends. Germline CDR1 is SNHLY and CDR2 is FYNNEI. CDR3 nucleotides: TGTGCCATTCTCACAGGATTCATGAACACTGAAGCTTTCTTT. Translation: CAILTGFMNTEAFF.

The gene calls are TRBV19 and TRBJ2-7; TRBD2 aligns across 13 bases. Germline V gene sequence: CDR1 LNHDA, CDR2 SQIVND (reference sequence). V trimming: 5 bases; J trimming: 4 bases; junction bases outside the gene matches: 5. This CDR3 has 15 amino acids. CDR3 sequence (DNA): TGTGCCAGTAGTTTGGGACTAGCGGGGAGGTACGAGCAGTACTTC. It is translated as CASSLGLAGRYEQYF.

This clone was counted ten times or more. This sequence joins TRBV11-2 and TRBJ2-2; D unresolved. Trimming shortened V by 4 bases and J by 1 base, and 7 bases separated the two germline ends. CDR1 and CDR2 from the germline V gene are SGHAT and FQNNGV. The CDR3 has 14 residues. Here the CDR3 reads CASSSRQNTGELFF. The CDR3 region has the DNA TGTGCCAGCAGCTCCAGACAGAACACCGGGGAGCTGTTTTTT.